Each of the 10 T cell receptor beta chains below was sequenced from the same sample in a study of blood T cell repertoires in COVID-19 (dated by TCRdb to 2018 to 2021). The library relied on the immunoSEQ multiplex PCR assay. The table was pulled from immuneACCESS by TCRdb, which kept in-frame rearrangements only. Such tables lose some clones; where checked, under half of the loss comes from unresolved V genes, and the rest has no known cause. The sample table holds approximately 100,000 clones, of which about four fifths were seen once. The ten largest clones represent about 10% of the sample. Material: peripheral blood. The receptors shown here come from a human donor in a cohort sampled during active COVID-19.

This clone has a handful of counts. The chain uses TRBV4-1 and TRBJ2-7; TRBD1 matches 9 bases. Per germline, CDR1 MGHRA and CDR2 YSYEKL. The CDR3 consists of 15 residues. Trimming at V came to 0 bases and at J to 6 bases, leaving 6 bases not matched to a gene. The CDR3 DNA is TGCGCCAGCAGCCAAGAAAGGACAGGGGTGCGCGAGCAGTACTTC. Encoded protein: CASSQERTGVREQYF.

The chain carries TRBV3-1 (or the pseudogene TRBV3-2) and TRBJ1-6; possible D gene TRBD1, 6 bases. Trimming removed 0 bases at V and 8 bases at J, with 11 bases between. The CDR3 length is 15 residues. The germline V gene has CDR1 LGHDT and CDR2 YNNKEL (reference sequence). DNA of the CDR3: TGTGCCAGCAGCCAAGAACAGGGTACCGATTCACCCCTCCACTTT. As protein: CASSQEQGTDSPLHF.

This clone was picked up a small number of times. This chain uses TRBV7-9 with TRBJ1-1; possibly TRBD1 for D (5 bases). Germline V CDR1 and CDR2: SEHNR, FQNEAQ (reference sequence). The CDR3 is 16 amino acids. The ends were cut back, 2 bases at V and 4 bases at J, with 17 bases in the middle. The CDR3 reads CASSLSVLGGSTEAFF. The CDR3, as DNA: TGTGCCAGCAGCTTATCTGTTCTGGGGGGTAGCACTGAAGCTTTCTTT.

The chain couples TRBV2 to TRBJ1-2, with D tentatively TRBD1 (6 bases). The CDR3 has 13 amino acids. CDR1 SNHLY and CDR2 FYNNEI come from the germline V gene. Trimming stripped 8 bases from V and 4 bases from J, with 14 bases between. The CDR3 nucleotides are TGTGCCAGCCAAGGGGGGGTTAGCTATGGCTACACCTTC. Amino acid sequence: CASQGGVSYGYTF.

V usage is TRBV19 and J usage is TRBJ1-2; TRBD1 matches 10 bases. Germline values: CDR1 LNHDA, CDR2 SQIVND (reference sequence). V lost 2 bases, J lost 6 bases, and 9 bases stayed unmatched. This CDR3 region has 16 residues. For the CDR3, the DNA is TGTGCCAGTAGTATACCAGGAGACAGGGGGCTTGATGGCTACACCTTC. It translates to CASSIPGDRGLDGYTF.

The rearrangement uses TRBV5-6 and TRBJ1-2; no definite D call. Trimming shortened V by 4 bases and J by 4 bases, and 17 bases separated the two germline ends. Germline CDR1 is SGHDT and CDR2 is YYEEEE. This CDR3 has 15 residues. The CDR3 loop reads CASSPQVRDSYGYTF. The DNA of the CDR3 is TGTGCCAGCAGCCCCCAAGTCCGGGATTCCTATGGCTACACCTTC.

The V gene is TRBV18, the J gene TRBJ1-4; D gene ambiguous. Per germline, CDR1 KGHSH and CDR2 LQKENI. This CDR3 spans 17 amino acids. The V end was cut by 3 bases, the J end by 0 bases, with 14 bases between. The CDR3 here is CASSPGQASATNEKLFF. The CDR3 region has the DNA TGTGCCAGCTCACCGGGCCAGGCGTCCGCAACTAATGAAAAACTGTTTTTT.

The rearrangement joins TRBV7-6 to TRBJ1-6; D is undetermined. Between the trimmed V and J ends, which lost 3 bases and 10 bases, there was a span of 19 bases. The germline V gene encodes CDR1 SGHVS and CDR2 FNYEAQ. This CDR3 region has 16 residues. The CDR3 region is CASSLVGPGGGSPLHF. CDR3 bases: TGTGCCAGCAGCTTGGTCGGACCAGGAGGTGGGTCACCCCTCCACTTT.

In its sample, this clone was seen once. The V gene is TRBV7-3, the J gene TRBJ2-3; TRBD2 aligns across 15 bases. V trimming: 2 bases; J trimming: 9 bases; junction bases outside the gene matches: 3. CDR3 length: 15 amino acids. CDR1 and CDR2 from the germline V gene are SGHTA and FQGTGA. CDR3 loop: CASSLGGTSGRTQYF. DNA for the CDR3: TGTGCCAGCAGCTTAGGGGGGACTAGCGGGAGGACGCAGTATTTT.

The chain carries TRBV29-1 and TRBJ1-2; 10 positions match TRBD1. The CDR3 is 14 residues long. Germline values: CDR1 SQVTM, CDR2 ANQGSEA. J gave up 0 bases and V 7 bases, and 5 bases lay outside the gene matches. In DNA form, the CDR3 reads TGCAGCGACGAGGACAGGGGGACTAACTATGGCTACACCTTC. Residues: CSDEDRGTNYGYTF.